This TCR beta chain was recorded in a study of blood T cells in healthy people across ages. Each donor had roughly 10 milliliters of peripheral blood drawn. Samples each had at least 5.5 micrograms of total RNA extracted. J was trimmed by 0 bases and V by 3 bases; bases with no gene match: 6. The CDR3 is 17 amino acids. Looked up from germline, CDR1 is KGHDR and CDR2 is SFDVKD. A J-beta primer mix and a sample-barcoded 5' primer were used in a second PCR of roughly 7 to 12 cycles. A template-switch adaptor that had 12 random nucleotides put a tag on each cDNA molecule. TCRdb analysed the 5' RACE reads with MiXCR anew, one entry per CDR3 protein. This table holds some 710,000 distinct CDR3 sequences, about 47% found once. This clonotype has a handful of counts. Its antigen remains unidentified. Study outcomes and limitations: Greater diversity and more naive CD4+ cells were seen in long-lived donors than in aged donors.

The clonotype comes from an older man in good health. V gene TRBV24-1 combines with J gene TRBJ2-5; 10 bases map to TRBD1. Sequencing was performed on blood. This CDR3 reads CATSDPGQGGNQETQYF. CDR3 nucleotide sequence: TGTGCCACCAGTGATCCCGGACAGGGGGGAAACCAAGAGACCCAGTACTTC.